The 6 T cell receptor beta chains below come from one sample, sequenced in a study of identical twins. One entry per CDR3 protein results from TCRdb running MiXCR on the 5' RACE reads. The sample comprises roughly 490,000 distinct CDR3 sequences, around 15% of which are singletons, and approximately 0.98% rests with the top ten. These sequences were also reported in another study, on yellow fever vaccine responses in identical twins.

Sequencing was done on a sample of CD4+ T cells sorted from blood. Every receptor here comes from a woman between 18 and 30 years old in good health.

The chain carries TRBV7-9 and TRBJ1-5, with 8 bases fitting TRBD1. CDR1 and CDR2 (germline): SEHNR, FQNEAQ (reference sequence). V shed 4 bases and J 0 bases; nucleotides not matched to a gene: 5. CDR3 length: 16 residues. For the CDR3, the DNA is TGTGCCAGCAGCTCGGGACAGGAATATAGCAATCAGCCCCAGCATTTT. This gives the protein CASSSGQEYSNQPQHF.

Only a few counts were recorded for this clonotype. The chain couples TRBV4-2 to TRBJ2-3; weak D call: TRBD2 (5 bases). CDR3 length: 17 residues. The germline V gene encodes CDR1 LGHNA and CDR2 YNFKEQ. V gave up 3 bases and J gave up 1 base, with 17 bases separating them. DNA for the CDR3: TGTGCCAGCAGCCACCCCCAGGCAGCGGACGGCACAGATACGCAGTATTTT. It specifies CASSHPQAADGTDTQYF.

The chain combines TRBV4-3 with TRBJ2-2; D uncertain. V lost 2 bases and J lost 4, with 8 bases in between. Germline V CDR1 and CDR2: LGHNA, YSLEER. The CDR3 has 14 residues. CDR3 residues: CASSQLVGTGELFF. CDR3 coding DNA: TGCGCCAGCAGCCAACTGGTGGGCACCGGGGAGCTGTTTTTT.

This clonotype occurred a few times. The chain employs TRBV29-1 and TRBJ1-2; 7 nucleotides match TRBD1. The CDR3 loop spans 13 amino acids. With V trimmed by 4 bases and J by 4 bases, 6 bases remained unmatched. Germline V gives CDR1 SQVTM, CDR2 ANQGSEA. DNA for the CDR3: TGCAGCGTTGGATCGGACAGGCCCTATGGCTACACCTTC. It yields the protein CSVGSDRPYGYTF.

Only a few counts were recorded for this clonotype. The chain uses TRBV19 and TRBJ2-1; possibly TRBD1 or TRBD2 for D (5 bases each). V was trimmed by 10 bases and J by 10 bases, leaving 26 bases between them. This CDR3 comprises 15 residues. Germline assignment: CDR1 LNHDA and CDR2 SQIVND (reference sequence). The CDR3 is CATAPGRDPKREQFF. CDR3 sequence (DNA): TGTGCCACCGCGCCTGGCCGGGACCCAAAAAGAGAGCAGTTCTTC.

The chain employs TRBV6-2 or TRBV6-3 and TRBJ2-5; TRBD2 agrees at 9 bases. Germline V gene data show CDR1 as MNHEY and CDR2 as SVGEGT. The CDR3 covers 14 residues. Trimming at V came to 7 bases and at J to 2 bases, leaving 5 bases not matched to a gene. The DNA for the CDR3 is TGTGCCAGCACCCCGGGACTAGCACAAGAGACCCAGTACTTC. Translating gives CASTPGLAQETQYF.